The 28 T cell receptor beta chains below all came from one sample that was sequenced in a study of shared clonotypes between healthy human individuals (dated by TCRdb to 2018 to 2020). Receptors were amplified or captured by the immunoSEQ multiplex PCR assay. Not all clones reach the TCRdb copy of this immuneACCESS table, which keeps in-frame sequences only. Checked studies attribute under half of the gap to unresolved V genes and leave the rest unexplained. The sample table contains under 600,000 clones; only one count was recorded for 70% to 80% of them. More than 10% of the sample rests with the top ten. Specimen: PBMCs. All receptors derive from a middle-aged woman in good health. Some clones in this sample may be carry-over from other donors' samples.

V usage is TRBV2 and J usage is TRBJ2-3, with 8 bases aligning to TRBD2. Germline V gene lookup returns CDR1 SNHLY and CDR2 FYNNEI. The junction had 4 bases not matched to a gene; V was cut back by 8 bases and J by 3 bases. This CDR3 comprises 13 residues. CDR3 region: CASRRGRTDTQYF. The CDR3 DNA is TGTGCCAGCCGGCGCGGGAGGACAGATACGCAGTATTTT.

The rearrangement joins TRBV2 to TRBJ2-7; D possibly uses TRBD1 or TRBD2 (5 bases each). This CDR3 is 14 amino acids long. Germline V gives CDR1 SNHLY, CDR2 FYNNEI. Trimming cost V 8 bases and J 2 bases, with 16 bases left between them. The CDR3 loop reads CASLIGAGTYEQYF. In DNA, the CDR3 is TGTGCCAGCCTCATAGGGGCGGGCACCTACGAGCAGTACTTC. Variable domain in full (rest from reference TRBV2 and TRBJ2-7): EPEVTQTPSHQVTQMGQEVILRCVPISNHLYFYWYRQILGQKVEFLVSFYNNEISEKSEIFDDQFSVERPDGSNFTLKIRSTKLEDSAMYFCASLIGAGTYEQYFGPGTRLTVT.

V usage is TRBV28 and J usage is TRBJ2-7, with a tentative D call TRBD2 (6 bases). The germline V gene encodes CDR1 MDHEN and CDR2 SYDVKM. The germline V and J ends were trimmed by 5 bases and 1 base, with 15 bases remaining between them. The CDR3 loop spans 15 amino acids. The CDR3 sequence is CASSSLASASYEQYF. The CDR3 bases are TGTGCCAGCAGTAGCTTGGCTAGCGCATCCTACGAGCAGTACTTC.

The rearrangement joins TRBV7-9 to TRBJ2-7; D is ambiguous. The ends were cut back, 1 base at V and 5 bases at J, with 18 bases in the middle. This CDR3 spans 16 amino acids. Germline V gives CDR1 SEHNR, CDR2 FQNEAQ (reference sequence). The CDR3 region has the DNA TGTGCCAGCAGCTTAGACTATGTTAGCCGCAGCCACGAGCAGTACTTC. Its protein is CASSLDYVSRSHEQYF.

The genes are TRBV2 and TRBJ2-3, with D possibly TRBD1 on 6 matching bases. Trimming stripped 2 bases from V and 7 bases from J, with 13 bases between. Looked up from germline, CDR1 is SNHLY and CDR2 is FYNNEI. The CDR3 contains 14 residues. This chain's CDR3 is CASSEKGHSNTQYF. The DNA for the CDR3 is TGTGCCAGCAGTGAAAAGGGACACTCGAATACGCAGTATTTT.

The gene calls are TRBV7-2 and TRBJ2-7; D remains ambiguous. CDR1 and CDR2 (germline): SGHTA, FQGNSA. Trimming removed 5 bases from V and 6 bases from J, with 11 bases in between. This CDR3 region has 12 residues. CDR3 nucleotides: TGTGCCAGCAGCCCGTCCTGGGGCGAGCAGTACTTC. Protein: CASSPSWGEQYF. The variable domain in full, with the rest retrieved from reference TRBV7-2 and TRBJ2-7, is GAGVSQSPSNKVTEKGKDVELRCDPISGHTALYWYRQSLGQGLEFLIYFQGNSAPDKSGLPSDRFSAERTGGSVSTLTIQRTQQEDSAVYLCASSPSWGEQYFGPGTRLTVT.

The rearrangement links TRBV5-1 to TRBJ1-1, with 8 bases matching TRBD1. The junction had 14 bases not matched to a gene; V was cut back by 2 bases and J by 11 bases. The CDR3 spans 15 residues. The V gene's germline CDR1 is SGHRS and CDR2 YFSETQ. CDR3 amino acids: CASSLNTGGKTWAFF. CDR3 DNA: TGCGCCAGCAGCTTAAACACAGGGGGGAAGACTTGGGCTTTCTTT.

The CDR3 sequence: CASSSPDKYNEQFF. In DNA, the CDR3 is TGTGCCAGTAGTAGCCCGGACAAATACAATGAGCAGTTCTTC. V gene TRBV19 combines with J gene TRBJ2-1; possible D gene TRBD1, 5 bases. Germline CDR1 LNHDA, CDR2 SQIVND (reference sequence). The CDR3 length is 14 residues. Trimming removed 4 bases from V and 4 bases from J, with 11 bases in between.

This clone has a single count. The CDR3 protein is CASSQGAMNYGYTF. CDR3 nucleotides: TGTGCCAGCAGCCAAGGAGCGATGAACTATGGCTACACCTTC. V is TRBV14 and J is TRBJ1-2; no definite D call. The CDR3 length is 14 residues. Between the trimmed V and J ends, which lost 1 base and 2 bases, there was a span of 8 bases. Germline V gene lookup returns CDR1 SGHDN and CDR2 FVKESK.

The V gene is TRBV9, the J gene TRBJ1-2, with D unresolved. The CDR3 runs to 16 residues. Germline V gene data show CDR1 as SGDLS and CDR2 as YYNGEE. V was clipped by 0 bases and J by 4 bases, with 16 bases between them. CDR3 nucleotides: TGTGCCAGCAGCGTAGTAGGAGGGCAGGTCATCTATGGCTACACCTTC. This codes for CASSVVGGQVIYGYTF.

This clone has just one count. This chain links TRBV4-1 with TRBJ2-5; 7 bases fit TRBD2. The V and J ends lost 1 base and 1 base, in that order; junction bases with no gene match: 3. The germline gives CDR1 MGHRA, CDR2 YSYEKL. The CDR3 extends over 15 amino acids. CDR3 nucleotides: TGCGCCAGCAGCCAAGCTAGCGGAGTCCAAGAGACCCAGTACTTC. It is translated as CASSQASGVQETQYF.

In nucleotides, the CDR3 is TGTGCCAGCTCACCCACACAGGGGACGGATGGCTACACCTTC. Its protein is CASSPTQGTDGYTF. This chain uses TRBV18 with TRBJ1-2, with 7 bases aligning to TRBD1. J lost 6 bases, V lost 3 bases, and 7 bases had no gene match. This CDR3 is 14 amino acids long. Germline V lookup: CDR1 KGHSH, CDR2 LQKENI.

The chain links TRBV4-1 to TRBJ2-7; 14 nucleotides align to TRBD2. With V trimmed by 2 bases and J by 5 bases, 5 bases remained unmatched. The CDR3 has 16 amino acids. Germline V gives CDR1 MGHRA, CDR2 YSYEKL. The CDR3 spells CASSQSSTSGRDEQYF. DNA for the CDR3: TGCGCCAGCAGCCAAAGTTCGACTAGCGGGAGGGACGAGCAGTACTTC.

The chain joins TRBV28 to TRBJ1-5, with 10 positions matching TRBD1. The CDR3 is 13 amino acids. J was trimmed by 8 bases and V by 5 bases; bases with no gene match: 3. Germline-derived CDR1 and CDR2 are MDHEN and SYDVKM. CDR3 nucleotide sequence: TGTGCCAGCAGTCGGACAGGGGGTGAGCCCCAGCATTTT. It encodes CASSRTGGEPQHF.

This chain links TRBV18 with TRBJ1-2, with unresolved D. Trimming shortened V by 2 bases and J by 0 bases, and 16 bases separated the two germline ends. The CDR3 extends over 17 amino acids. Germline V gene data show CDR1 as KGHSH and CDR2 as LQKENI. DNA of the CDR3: TGTGCCAGCTCACCAATCACTCCGGGTGATACTAACTATGGCTACACCTTC. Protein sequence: CASSPITPGDTNYGYTF.

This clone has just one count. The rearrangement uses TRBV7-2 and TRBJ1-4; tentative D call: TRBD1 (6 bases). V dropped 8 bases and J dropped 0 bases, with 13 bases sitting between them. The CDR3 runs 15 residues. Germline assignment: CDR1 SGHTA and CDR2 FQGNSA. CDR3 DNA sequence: TGTGCCAGCGGCAACAGGGTCGCAACTAATGAAAAACTGTTTTTT. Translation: CASGNRVATNEKLFF.

The CDR3 region is CASSNSGNPNTGELFF. In DNA form, the CDR3 reads TGCGCCAGCAGCAATAGCGGGAACCCCAACACCGGGGAGCTGTTTTTT. The chain is built from TRBV5-1 and TRBJ2-2; 8 bases align to TRBD2. CDR1 is SGHRS and CDR2 is YFSETQ in the germline V gene. The junction had 7 bases not matched to a gene; V was cut back by 4 bases and J by 2 bases. This CDR3 comprises 16 residues.

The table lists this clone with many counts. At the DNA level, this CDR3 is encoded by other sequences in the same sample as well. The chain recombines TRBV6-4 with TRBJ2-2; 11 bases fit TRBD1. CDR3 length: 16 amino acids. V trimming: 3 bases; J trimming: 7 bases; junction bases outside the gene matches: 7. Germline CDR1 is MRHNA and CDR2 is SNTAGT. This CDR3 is CASSDSGQGAGGELFF. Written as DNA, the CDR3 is TGTGCCAGCAGTGATTCTGGACAGGGGGCCGGCGGGGAGCTGTTTTTT.

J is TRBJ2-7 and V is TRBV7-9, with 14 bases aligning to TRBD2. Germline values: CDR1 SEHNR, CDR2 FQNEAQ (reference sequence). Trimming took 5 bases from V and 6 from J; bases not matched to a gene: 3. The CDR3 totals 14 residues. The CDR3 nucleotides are TGTGCCAGCAGCGCGGGACTAGCGGGAGTCGAGCAGTACTTC. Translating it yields CASSAGLAGVEQYF.

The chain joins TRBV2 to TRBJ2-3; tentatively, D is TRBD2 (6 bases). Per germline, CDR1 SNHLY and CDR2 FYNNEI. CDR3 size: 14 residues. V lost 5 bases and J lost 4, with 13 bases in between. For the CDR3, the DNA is TGTGCCAGCAGTTTGTCGTGGGGGGCAGATACGCAGTATTTT. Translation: CASSLSWGADTQYF.

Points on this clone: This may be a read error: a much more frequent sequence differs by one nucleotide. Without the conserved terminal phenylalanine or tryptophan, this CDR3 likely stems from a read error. The CDR3 is CASRSPGANVLTL. Here the CDR3 DNA reads TGTGCCAGCAGGAGTCCTGGGGCCAACGTCCTGACTCTC. The V and J genes are TRBV6-5 and TRBJ2-6; D not certain. V lost 6 bases to trimming and J lost 2 bases, with 5 bases between them. This CDR3 spans 13 amino acids. Germline V gene lookup returns CDR1 MNHEY and CDR2 SVGAGI.

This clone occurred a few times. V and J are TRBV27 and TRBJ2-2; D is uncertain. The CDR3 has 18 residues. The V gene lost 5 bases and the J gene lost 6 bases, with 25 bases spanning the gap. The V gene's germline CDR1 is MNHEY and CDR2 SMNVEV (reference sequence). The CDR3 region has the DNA TGTGCCAGCAGTGGGGTGGAAGGGATCGTGGGGAAGGCCGGGGAGCTGTTTTTT. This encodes CASSGVEGIVGKAGELFF.

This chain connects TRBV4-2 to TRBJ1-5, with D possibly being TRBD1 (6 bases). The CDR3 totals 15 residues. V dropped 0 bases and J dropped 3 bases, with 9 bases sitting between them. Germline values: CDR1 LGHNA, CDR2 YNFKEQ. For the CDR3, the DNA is TGTGCCAGCAGCCAAGATCAGGGGATCAATCAGCCCCAGCATTTT. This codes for CASSQDQGINQPQHF.

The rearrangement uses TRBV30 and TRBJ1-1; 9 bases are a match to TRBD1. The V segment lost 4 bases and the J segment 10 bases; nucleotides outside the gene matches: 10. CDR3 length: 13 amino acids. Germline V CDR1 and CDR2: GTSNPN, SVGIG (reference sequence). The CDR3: CAWTPGQGPRAFF. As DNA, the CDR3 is TGTGCCTGGACCCCGGGACAGGGTCCCCGAGCTTTCTTT.

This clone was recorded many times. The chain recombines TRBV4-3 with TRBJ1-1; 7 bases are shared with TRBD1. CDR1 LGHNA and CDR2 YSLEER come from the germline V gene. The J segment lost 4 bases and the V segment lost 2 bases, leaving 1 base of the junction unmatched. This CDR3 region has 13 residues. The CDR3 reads CASSQTGVTEAFF. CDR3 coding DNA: TGCGCCAGCAGCCAAACAGGGGTCACTGAAGCTTTCTTT.

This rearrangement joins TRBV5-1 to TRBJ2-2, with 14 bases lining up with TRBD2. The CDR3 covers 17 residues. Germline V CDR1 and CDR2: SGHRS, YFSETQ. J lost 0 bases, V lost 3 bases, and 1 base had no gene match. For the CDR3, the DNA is TGCGCCAGCAGCTCGGGACTAGCGGGAGCGAACACCGGGGAGCTGTTTTTT. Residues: CASSSGLAGANTGELFF.

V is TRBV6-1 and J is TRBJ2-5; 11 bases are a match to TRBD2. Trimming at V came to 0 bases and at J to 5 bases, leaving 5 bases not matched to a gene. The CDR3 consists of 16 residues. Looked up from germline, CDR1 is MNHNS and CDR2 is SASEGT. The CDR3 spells CASSEAVAGGPETQYF. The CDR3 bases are TGTGCCAGCAGTGAAGCGGTAGCGGGAGGGCCGGAGACCCAGTACTTC.

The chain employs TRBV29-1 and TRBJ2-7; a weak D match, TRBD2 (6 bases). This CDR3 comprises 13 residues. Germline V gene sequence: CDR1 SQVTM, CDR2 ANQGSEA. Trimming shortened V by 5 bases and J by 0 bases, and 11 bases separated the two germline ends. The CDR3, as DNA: TGCAGCGTTCTGGGAGGAAGCTCCTACGAGCAGTACTTC. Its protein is CSVLGGSSYEQYF.